The present T cell receptor (beta chain) was sequenced within a study of T cells in Graves' hyperthyroidism and ophthalmopathy. Study-level points and caveats: Most thyroid clonotypes expanded above 0.001 were also detected in blood.

Diagnosis of hyperthyroidism was new in patients aged 18 to 65, and its duration was under 2 months. This clonotype appeared a few times. No antigen is known for it. Germline V gene lookup returns CDR1 LGHNA and CDR2 YNFKEQ. The CDR3 consists of 15 residues. V shed 7 bases, J shed 2 bases, and the junction held 10 bases outside the gene matches. RNA transcripts were the template for amplifying TCR beta CDR3 regions. The TCR CDR3 was amplified in a first-round RT-PCR using the HTBI primer set. TCRdb re-derived calls from the multiplex PCR reads in MiXCR, one entry per CDR3 protein. The sample lists approximately 720,000 distinct CDR3 sequences, around 19% occurring once.

Sequencing was done on a sample of blood. This rearrangement joins TRBV4-2 to TRBJ1-1; TRBD1 agrees at 7 bases. The source is a woman aged 45-59 years with Graves' hyperthyroidism that later progressed to Graves' ophthalmopathy. CDR3 nucleotides: TGTGCCAGCACCAGCCCAGGGACAGCAAACACTGAAGCTTTCTTT. This translates into CASTSPGTANTEAFF.